This T cell receptor beta chain appears in the sequencing data of a study of blood T cell repertoires in COVID-19. The data were produced by immunoSEQ multiplex PCR, yet TCRdb's version contains in-frame clones alone and is incomplete. This table holds under 300,000 clones, roughly 88% found once. Trimming shortened V by 8 bases and J by 4 bases, and 17 bases separated the two germline ends. In germline, CDR1 is SNHLY, CDR2 FYNNEI. The CDR3 consists of 15 residues. The source of this sequence is a woman aged 70-85 years with acute or convalescent COVID-19. The specimen was peripheral blood. This chain uses TRBV2 with TRBJ1-4, with D perhaps TRBD1 (5 bases). The CDR3 loop reads CASRKGRTDNEKLFF. The CDR3 nucleotides are TGTGCCAGCCGTAAGGGGAGGACGGATAATGAAAAACTGTTTTTT.